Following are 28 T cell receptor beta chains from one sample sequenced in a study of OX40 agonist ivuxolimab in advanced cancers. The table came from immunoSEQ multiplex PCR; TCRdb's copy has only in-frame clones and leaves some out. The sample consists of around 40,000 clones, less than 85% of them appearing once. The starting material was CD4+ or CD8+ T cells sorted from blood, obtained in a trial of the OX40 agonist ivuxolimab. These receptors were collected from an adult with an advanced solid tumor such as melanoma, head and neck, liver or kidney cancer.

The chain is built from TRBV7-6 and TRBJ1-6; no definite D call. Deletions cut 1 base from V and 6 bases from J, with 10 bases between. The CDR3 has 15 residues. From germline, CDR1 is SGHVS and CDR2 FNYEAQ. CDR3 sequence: CASSLDTPPNSPLHF. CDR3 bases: TGTGCCAGCAGCTTAGACACCCCTCCTAATTCACCCCTCCACTTT.

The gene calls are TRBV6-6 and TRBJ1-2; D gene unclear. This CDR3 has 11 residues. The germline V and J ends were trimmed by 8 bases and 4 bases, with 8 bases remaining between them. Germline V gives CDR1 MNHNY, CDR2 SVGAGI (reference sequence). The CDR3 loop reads CASWWGYGYTF. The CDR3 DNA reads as TGTGCCAGCTGGTGGGGCTATGGCTACACCTTC.

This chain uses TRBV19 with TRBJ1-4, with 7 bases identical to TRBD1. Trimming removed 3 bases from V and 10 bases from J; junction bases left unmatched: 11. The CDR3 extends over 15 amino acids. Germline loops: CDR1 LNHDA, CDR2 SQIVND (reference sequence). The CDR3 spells CASSIGGKGGGKLFF. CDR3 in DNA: TGTGCCAGTAGTATCGGAGGTAAAGGGGGCGGAAAACTGTTTTTT.

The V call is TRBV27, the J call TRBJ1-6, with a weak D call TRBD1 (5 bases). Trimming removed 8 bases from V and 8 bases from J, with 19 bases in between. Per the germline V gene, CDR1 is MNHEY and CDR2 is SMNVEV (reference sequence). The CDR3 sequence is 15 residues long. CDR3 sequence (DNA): TGTGCCAGCGGCCGCCCCCAGGGAGGGGATTCACCCCTCCACTTT. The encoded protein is CASGRPQGGDSPLHF.

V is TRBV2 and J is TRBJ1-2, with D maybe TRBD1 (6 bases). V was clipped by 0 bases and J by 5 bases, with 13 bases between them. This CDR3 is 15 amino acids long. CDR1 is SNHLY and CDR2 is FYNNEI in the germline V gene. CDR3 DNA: TGTGCCAGCAGTGAAGCGGGCCAGGGGAGGTATGGCTACACCTTC. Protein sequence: CASSEAGQGRYGYTF.

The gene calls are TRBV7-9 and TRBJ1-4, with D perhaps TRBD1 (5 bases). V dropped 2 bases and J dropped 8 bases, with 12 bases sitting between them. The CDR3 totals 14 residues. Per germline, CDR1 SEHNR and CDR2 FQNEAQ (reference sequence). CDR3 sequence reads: CASSLNGAGEKLFF. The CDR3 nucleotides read TGTGCCAGCAGCTTAAACGGGGCAGGGGAAAAACTGTTTTTT.

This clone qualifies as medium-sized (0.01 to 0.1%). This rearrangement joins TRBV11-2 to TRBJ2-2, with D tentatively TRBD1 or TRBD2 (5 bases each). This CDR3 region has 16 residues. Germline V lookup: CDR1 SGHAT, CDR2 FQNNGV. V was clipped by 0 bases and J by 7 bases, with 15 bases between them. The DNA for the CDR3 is TGTGCCAGCAGCTTAGAAGGGGCAGGGACGAACGGGGAGCTGTTTTTT. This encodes CASSLEGAGTNGELFF. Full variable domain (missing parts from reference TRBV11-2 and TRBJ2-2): EAGVAQSPRYKIIEKRQSVAFWCNPISGHATLYWYQQILGQGPKLLIQFQNNGVVDDSQLPKDRFSAERLKGVDSTLKIQPAKLEDSAVYLCASSLEGAGTNGELFFGEGSRLTVL.

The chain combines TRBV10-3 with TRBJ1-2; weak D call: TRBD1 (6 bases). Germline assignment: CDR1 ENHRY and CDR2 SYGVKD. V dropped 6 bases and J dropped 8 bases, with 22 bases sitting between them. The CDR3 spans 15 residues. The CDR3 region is CAISLNPQGIRGYTF. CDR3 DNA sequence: TGTGCCATCAGCTTGAATCCGCAGGGGATAAGGGGCTACACCTTC.

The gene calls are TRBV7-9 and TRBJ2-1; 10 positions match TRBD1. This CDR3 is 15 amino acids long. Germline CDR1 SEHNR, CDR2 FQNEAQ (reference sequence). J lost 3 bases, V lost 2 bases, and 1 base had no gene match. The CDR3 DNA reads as TGTGCCAGCAGCTTATGGGACAGGGGCTACAATGAGCAGTTCTTC. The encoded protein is CASSLWDRGYNEQFF.

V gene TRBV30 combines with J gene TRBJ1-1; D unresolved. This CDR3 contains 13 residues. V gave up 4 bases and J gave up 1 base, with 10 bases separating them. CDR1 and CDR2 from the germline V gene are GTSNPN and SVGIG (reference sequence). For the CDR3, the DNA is TGTGCCTGGAATATGGGCTCGAACACTGAAGCTTTCTTT. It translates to CAWNMGSNTEAFF.

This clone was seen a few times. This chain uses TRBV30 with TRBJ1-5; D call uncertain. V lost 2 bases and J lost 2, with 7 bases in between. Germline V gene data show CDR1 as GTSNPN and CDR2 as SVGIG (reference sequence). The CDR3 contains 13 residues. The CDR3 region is CAWSPDGNQPQHF. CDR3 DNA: TGTGCCTGGAGTCCCGACGGCAATCAGCCCCAGCATTTT. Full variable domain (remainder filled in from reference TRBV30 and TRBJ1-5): SQTIHQWPATLVQPVGSPLSLECTVEGTSNPNLYWYRQAAGRGLQLLFYSVGIGQISSEVPQNLSASRPQDRQFILSSKKLLLSDSGFYLCAWSPDGNQPQHFGDGTRLSIL.

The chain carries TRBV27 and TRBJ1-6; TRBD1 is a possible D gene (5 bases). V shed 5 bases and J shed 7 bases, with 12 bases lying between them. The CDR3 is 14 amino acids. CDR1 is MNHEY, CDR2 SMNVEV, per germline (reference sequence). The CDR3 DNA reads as TGTGCCAGCAGTCCCGTCCCAGGGAATTCACCCCTCCACTTT. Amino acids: CASSPVPGNSPLHF.

The chain's CDR3 is CASRPPDLYNQPQHF. The CDR3 nucleotides read TGTGCCAGTAGACCTCCGGACCTCTACAATCAGCCCCAGCATTTT. The chain combines TRBV19 with TRBJ1-5, with D unclear. The V gene's germline CDR1 is LNHDA and CDR2 SQIVND (reference sequence). V was shortened by 6 bases and J by 3 bases, with 15 bases between the two germline ends. The length of the CDR3 is 15 residues.

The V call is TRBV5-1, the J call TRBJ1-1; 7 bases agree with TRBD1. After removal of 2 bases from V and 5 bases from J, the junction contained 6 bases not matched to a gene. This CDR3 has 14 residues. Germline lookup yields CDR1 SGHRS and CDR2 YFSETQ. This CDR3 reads CASSFTTGWTEAFF. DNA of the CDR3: TGCGCCAGCAGCTTCACGACAGGGTGGACTGAAGCTTTCTTT.

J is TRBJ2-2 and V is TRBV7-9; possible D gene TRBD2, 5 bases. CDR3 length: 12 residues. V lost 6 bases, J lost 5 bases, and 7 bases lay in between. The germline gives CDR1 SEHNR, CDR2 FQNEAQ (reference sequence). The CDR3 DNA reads TGTGCCAGCAGGCCGGGAACCGGGGAGCTGTTTTTT. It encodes CASRPGTGELFF.

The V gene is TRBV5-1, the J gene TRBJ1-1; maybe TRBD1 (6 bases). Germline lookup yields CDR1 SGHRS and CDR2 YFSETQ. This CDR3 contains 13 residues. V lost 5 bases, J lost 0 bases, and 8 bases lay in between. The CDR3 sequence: CASSGQMNTEAFF. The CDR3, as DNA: TGCGCCAGCAGTGGACAGATGAACACTGAAGCTTTCTTT.

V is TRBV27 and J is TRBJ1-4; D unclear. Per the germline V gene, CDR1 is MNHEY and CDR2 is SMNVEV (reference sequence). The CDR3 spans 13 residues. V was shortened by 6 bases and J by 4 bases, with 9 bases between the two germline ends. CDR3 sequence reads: CASRDVINEKLFF. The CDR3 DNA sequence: TGTGCCAGCAGGGACGTGATTAATGAAAAACTGTTTTTT.

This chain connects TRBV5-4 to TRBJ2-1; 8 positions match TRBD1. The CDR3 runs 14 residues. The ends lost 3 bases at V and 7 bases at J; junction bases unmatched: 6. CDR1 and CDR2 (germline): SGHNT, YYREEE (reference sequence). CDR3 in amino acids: CASSSVTGENEQFF. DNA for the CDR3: TGTGCCAGCAGCTCAGTGACAGGGGAAAATGAGCAGTTCTTC.

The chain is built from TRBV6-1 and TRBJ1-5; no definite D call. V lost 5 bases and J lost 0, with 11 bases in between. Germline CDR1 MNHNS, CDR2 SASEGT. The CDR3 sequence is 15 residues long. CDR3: CASSTATNSNQPQHF. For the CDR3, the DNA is TGTGCCAGCAGTACCGCGACAAATAGCAATCAGCCCCAGCATTTT.

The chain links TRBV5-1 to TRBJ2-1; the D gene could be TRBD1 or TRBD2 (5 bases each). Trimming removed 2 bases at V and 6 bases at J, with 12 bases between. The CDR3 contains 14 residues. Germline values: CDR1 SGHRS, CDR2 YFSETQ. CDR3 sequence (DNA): TGCGCCAGCAGCTTCCAGGCAGGGACCAATGAGCAGTTCTTC. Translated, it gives CASSFQAGTNEQFF.

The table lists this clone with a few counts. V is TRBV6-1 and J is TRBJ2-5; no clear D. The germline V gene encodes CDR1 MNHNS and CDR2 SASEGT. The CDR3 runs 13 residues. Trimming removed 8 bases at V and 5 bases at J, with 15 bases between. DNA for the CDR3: TGTGCCAGCTTCGCGGCGTTTGGGGAGACCCAGTACTTC. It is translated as CASFAAFGETQYF.

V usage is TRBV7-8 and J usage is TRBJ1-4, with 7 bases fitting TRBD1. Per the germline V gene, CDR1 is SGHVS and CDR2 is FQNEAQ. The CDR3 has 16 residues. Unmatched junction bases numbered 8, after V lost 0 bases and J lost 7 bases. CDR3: CASSLAFRGRVEKLFF. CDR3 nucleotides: TGTGCCAGCAGCTTAGCATTTAGGGGGCGCGTTGAAAAACTGTTTTTT.

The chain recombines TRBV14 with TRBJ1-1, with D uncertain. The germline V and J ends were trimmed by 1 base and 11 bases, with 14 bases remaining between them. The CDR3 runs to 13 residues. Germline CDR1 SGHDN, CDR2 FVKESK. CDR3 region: CASSQGPPGFAFF. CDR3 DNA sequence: TGTGCCAGCAGCCAAGGGCCCCCCGGGTTCGCTTTCTTT.

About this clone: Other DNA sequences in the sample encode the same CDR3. CDR3 nucleotides: TGTGCCAGCTCACCGGGGGGGCGCAATCAGCCCCAGCATTTT. Translating gives CASSPGGRNQPQHF. This chain connects TRBV18 to TRBJ1-5; D is perhaps TRBD1 (6 bases). V lost 3 bases and J lost 2, with 8 bases in between. The CDR3 has 14 residues. Looked up from germline, CDR1 is KGHSH and CDR2 is LQKENI.

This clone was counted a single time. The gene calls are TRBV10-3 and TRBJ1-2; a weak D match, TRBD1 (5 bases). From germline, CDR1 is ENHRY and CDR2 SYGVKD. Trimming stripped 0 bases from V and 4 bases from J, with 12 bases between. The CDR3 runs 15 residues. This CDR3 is CAISESPGYAYGYTF. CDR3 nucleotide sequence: TGTGCCATCAGTGAGTCGCCAGGGTATGCCTATGGCTACACCTTC.

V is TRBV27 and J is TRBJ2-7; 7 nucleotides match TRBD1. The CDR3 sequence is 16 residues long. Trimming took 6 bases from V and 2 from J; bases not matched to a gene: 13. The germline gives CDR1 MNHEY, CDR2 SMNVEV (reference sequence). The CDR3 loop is CASRQAATGMTYEQYF. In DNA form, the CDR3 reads TGTGCCAGCAGGCAGGCAGCGACAGGGATGACCTACGAGCAGTACTTC.

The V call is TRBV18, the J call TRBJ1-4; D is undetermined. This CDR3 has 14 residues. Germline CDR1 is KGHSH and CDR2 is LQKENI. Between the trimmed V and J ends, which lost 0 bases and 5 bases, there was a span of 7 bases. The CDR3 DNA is TGTGCCAGCTCACCACCGTCCAGAAATGAAAAACTGTTTTTT. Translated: CASSPPSRNEKLFF. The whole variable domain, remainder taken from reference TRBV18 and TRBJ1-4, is NAGVMQNPRHLVRRRGQEARLRCSPMKGHSHVYWYRQLPEEGLKFMVYLQKENIIDESGMPKERFSAEFPKEGPSILRIQQVVRGDSAAYFCASSPPSRNEKLFFGSGTQLSVL.

CDR3 DNA sequence: TGTGCCAGCAGGCCCAGACAGGGGGCTTGGACTGAAGCTTTCTTT. Translating gives CASRPRQGAWTEAFF. This chain links TRBV6-1 with TRBJ1-1, with 10 positions matching TRBD1. CDR3 size: 15 residues. Germline loops: CDR1 MNHNS, CDR2 SASEGT. The junction had 9 bases not matched to a gene; V was cut back by 6 bases and J by 5 bases.